Listed below are T cell receptor beta chains from one sample, sequenced in a study of blood T cell repertoires in COVID-19. Clones were read by immunoSEQ multiplex PCR, and TCRdb kept only the in-frame ones, dropping some. Seen here are about 160,000 clones, more than 75% observed once, and the top ten hold about 9.4%. The sample comprised peripheral blood. The receptors were gathered from a woman between 65 and 79 years old with COVID-19, enrolled during active disease. The CDR3 runs from the conserved cysteine through the conserved F or W. D genes are given only for firm matches. The size field is filled for only some rows; it gives once, few, many or a size class.

V	J	D	size	DNA	CDR3
TRBV6-5	TRBJ2-7	.	.	TGTGCCAGCAGTCAGCCGACAGGCTCCTACGAGCAGTACTTC	CASSQPTGSYEQYF
TRBV4-2	TRBJ2-5	TRBD2	.	TGTGCCAGCAGCCAAGGTGGGGCTAGCGGGGGGGTAGGAGAGACCCAGTACTTC	CASSQGGASGGVGETQYF
TRBV7-2	TRBJ1-1	.	.	TGTGCCAGCAGCTTAATAGGGGCTGAAGCTTTCTTT	CASSLIGAEAFF
TRBV7-2	TRBJ2-3	.	.	TGTGCCAGCAGCTTAGCCTGGAGACCCACAGATACGCAGTATTTT	CASSLAWRPTDTQYF
TRBV19	TRBJ2-7	TRBD1	.	TGTGCCAGTAGGAATAGGGGACAGGGGTGCTACGAGCAGTACTTC	CASRNRGQGCYEQYF
TRBV7-6	TRBJ2-1	TRBD1	.	TGTGCCAGCAGCTTAAGGGGACAGGGGGCAATTCAGTCCTACAATGAGCAGTTCTTC	CASSLRGQGAIQSYNEQFF
TRBV6-5	TRBJ2-1	.	.	TGTGCCAGCAGCCCATCAACCAGTGCGGGGCAGTTCTTC	CASSPSTSAGQFF
TRBV5-5	TRBJ2-7	.	.	TGTGCCAGCAGCCCCCCGGTCGCCAGGAGGTACGAGCAGTACTTC	CASSPPVARRYEQYF
TRBV5-1	TRBJ1-5	.	.	TGCGCCAGCAGGGAGGATAGCAATCAGCCCCAGCATTTT	CASREDSNQPQHF
TRBV2	TRBJ2-2	TRBD2	.	TGTGCCAGCAGTCCCGGGGGGGACACCGGGGAGCTGTTTTTT	CASSPGGDTGELFF
TRBV5-1	TRBJ1-2	.	.	TGCGCCAGCAGCTACTCCCAGGGTCCCGATGGCTACACCTTC	CASSYSQGPDGYTF
TRBV10-2	TRBJ2-2	TRBD2	.	TGCGCCAGCAGTGATTGGCGGGGGGGCCCCGACGGGGAGCTGTTTTTT	CASSDWRGGPDGELFF
TRBV11-2	TRBJ1-3	.	.	TGTGCCAGCAGCTTAGGTCAGGTCTCTGGAAACACCATATATTTT	CASSLGQVSGNTIYF
TRBV27	TRBJ1-1	.	once	TGTGCCAGCAGTTTTTTCAGGAACACTGAAGCTTTCTTT	CASSFFRNTEAFF
TRBV7-3	TRBJ1-2	.	.	TGTGCCAGCAGCTTAACGACCGGAGGATCCACCGACGGCTACACCTTC	CASSLTTGGSTDGYTF
TRBV3-1/TRBV3-2	TRBJ2-5	TRBD2	.	TGTGCCAGCAGCCTCTATAGCGGGGGGTCTCAAGAGACCCAGTACTTC	CASSLYSGGSQETQYF
TRBV27	TRBJ2-2	.	once	TGTGCCAGCAGTTACTACCCAGGGAGGACCGGGGAGCTGTTTTTT	CASSYYPGRTGELFF
TRBV18	TRBJ2-1	.	.	TGTGCCAGCTCACTTGGACTGATCTCCTACAATGAGCAGTTCTTC	CASSLGLISYNEQFF
TRBV27	TRBJ2-2	.	.	TGTGCCAGCTCCTATAGGAAGGGGACGAACACCGGGGAGCTGTTTTTT	CASSYRKGTNTGELFF
TRBV3-1/TRBV3-2	TRBJ2-5	TRBD1	.	TGTGCCAGCAGCTACGACAGGGTCTGGGAGACCCAGTACTTC	CASSYDRVWETQYF
TRBV7-3	TRBJ2-3	TRBD2	.	TGTGCCAGCAGCCCCGCAACTAGCGGGGGGGCCCCAGATACGCAGTATTTT	CASSPATSGGAPDTQYF
TRBV10-3	TRBJ1-1	TRBD1	.	TGTGCCATAGCCCGGGGGGGGACAGGGGAGACTGAAGCTTTCTTT	CAIARGGTGETEAFF
TRBV30	TRBJ1-2	.	.	TGTGCCTGGAGCTCACAGGGATTTGGGGGTGGCTACACCTTC	CAWSSQGFGGGYTF
TRBV3-1/TRBV3-2	TRBJ1-6	TRBD1	.	TGTGCCAGCAGCCAAACTCTTTCGACAGGGTCACCCCTCCACTTT	CASSQTLSTGSPLHF
TRBV6-6	TRBJ2-7	TRBD1	few	TGTGCCAGCAGTTACGGACAGGGGTACCCCTACGAGCAGTACTTC	CASSYGQGYPYEQYF
TRBV7-3	TRBJ1-1	.	.	TGTGCCAGCCGGGGTCAGAAAGGGACTGAAGCTTTCTTT	CASRGQKGTEAFF
TRBV7-8	TRBJ2-1	TRBD2	.	TGTGCCAGCAGCTTGGTAGGCGGGAGGAATGAGCAGTTCTTC	CASSLVGGRNEQFF
TRBV29-1	TRBJ2-2	.	few	TGCAGCGTTGAGGACGGGGTGGGCGGGGAGCTGTTTTTT	CSVEDGVGGELFF
TRBV2	TRBJ2-3	.	.	TGTGCCAGCAGTGTACAAACAGATACGCAGTATTTT	CASSVQTDTQYF
TRBV9	TRBJ2-3	TRBD2	few	TGTGCCAGCAGCGTACGGACTAGCCCCGATACGCAGTATTTT	CASSVRTSPDTQYF
TRBV6-2/TRBV6-3	TRBJ1-6	.	.	TGTGCCAGCAGTTTCCCGTTGGAGGCCTATAATTCACCCCTCCACTTT	CASSFPLEAYNSPLHF
TRBV2	TRBJ1-6	.	.	TGTGCCAGCAGTGACCTTAGAGGACGGGATAGTTCACCCCTCCACTTT	CASSDLRGRDSSPLHF
TRBV4-1	TRBJ2-2	.	.	TGCGCCAGCAGCCAACGTGGCCCAGGGGGGCGCGGTAATTCCGGGGAGCTGTTTTTT	CASSQRGPGGRGNSGELFF
TRBV28	TRBJ1-6	.	.	TGTGCCAGCAGCGTACGCTACGGACAAGGGTCCTTTTCACCCCTCCACTTT	CASSVRYGQGSFSPLHF
TRBV6-6	TRBJ2-2	.	.	TGTGCCAGCAGTGCCCACAGGGCGGGAGACACCGGGGAGCTGTTTTTT	CASSAHRAGDTGELFF
TRBV28	TRBJ2-5	.	.	TGTGCCAGCAGCTTCGGACCCCTAGAGGAGTTTACTCTTCAGGGACAAGAGACCCAGTACTTC	CASSFGPLEEFTLQGQETQYF
TRBV7-2	TRBJ1-2	.	.	TGTGCCAGCAGCTTAGGAGGGCCGGGACTCGAGGGGGGCTACACCTTC	CASSLGGPGLEGGYTF
TRBV10-3	TRBJ1-3	.	.	TGTGCCATCAGTGAGGGAGCCCTCCACTCTGGAAACACCATATATTTT	CAISEGALHSGNTIYF
TRBV29-1	TRBJ1-1	TRBD1	.	TGCAGCGCAGGGACAGGGAAAGACGCTGAAGCTTTCTTT	CSAGTGKDAEAFF
TRBV6-5	TRBJ2-5	TRBD2	.	TGTGCCAGCAGTCCCGGGACTAGCGGGGTGGAGACCCAGTACTTC	CASSPGTSGVETQYF
TRBV5-4	TRBJ1-1	.	.	TGTGCCAGCAGCACTAGGGACACCCACACTGAAGCTTTCTTT	CASSTRDTHTEAFF